What follows are 30 T cell receptor beta chains derived from one specimen sequenced in a study of Ad26.COV2.S vaccination and SARS-CoV-2 variants. Measured with immunoSEQ multiplex PCR; TCRdb has only the in-frame clones, and not every one. The sample shows some 410,000 clones, around 92% of them seen only once. Treatment meaning: roughly 20 received Ad26.COV2.S at low or high dose, single or two shots; a few received placebo; per-sample allocation not given. Sample collection was performed on day 63 after the first vaccine or placebo injection. Here the sequenced sample was peripheral blood, taken in a trial of Ad26.COV2.S vaccine versus placebo. The receptors originated from a person aged 18 to 59 who received the Ad26.COV2.S COVID-19 vaccine or a placebo.

The rearrangement joins TRBV6-5 to TRBJ2-7; 9 nucleotides match TRBD2. CDR3 length: 15 amino acids. Unmatched junction bases numbered 11, after V lost 6 bases and J lost 5 bases. The V gene's germline CDR1 is MNHEY and CDR2 SVGAGI. CDR3 region: CASSVAGGRFHEQYF. The CDR3 DNA is TGTGCCAGCAGCGTCGCGGGGGGGCGATTCCACGAGCAGTACTTC.

This clone was counted a few times. The J gene is TRBJ2-7, the V gene TRBV30; 10 bases match TRBD1. The CDR3 runs 14 residues. Trimming took 2 bases from V and 5 from J; bases not matched to a gene: 6. The germline V gene encodes CDR1 GTSNPN and CDR2 SVGIG (reference sequence). DNA of the CDR3: TGTGCCTGGAGTATTGGACAGGGGGATCACGAGCAGTACTTC. Protein product: CAWSIGQGDHEQYF. Looking up the rest from reference TRBV30 and TRBJ2-7 gives the full variable domain: SQTIHQWPATLVQPVGSPLSLECTVEGTSNPNLYWYRQAAGRGLQLLFYSVGIGQISSEVPQNLSASRPQDRQFILSSKKLLLSDSGFYLCAWSIGQGDHEQYFGPGTRLTVT.

V gene TRBV5-1 combines with J gene TRBJ1-2, with 7 bases aligning to TRBD1. Germline CDR1 and CDR2: SGHRS and YFSETQ. Trimming cost V 0 bases and J 4 bases; bases outside gene matches: 3. CDR3 length: 14 amino acids. CDR3 in DNA: TGCGCCAGCAGCTTGGACAGGGGACTCTATGGCTACACCTTC. It codes for CASSLDRGLYGYTF.

The V call is TRBV11-2, the J call TRBJ2-5; D is unresolved. Trimming left V 11 bases short and J 3 bases short, with 16 bases between. The V gene's germline CDR1 is SGHAT and CDR2 FQNNGV. The length of the CDR3 is 13 residues. The CDR3 sequence: CAAKGSLEETQYF. The CDR3 DNA sequence: TGTGCCGCAAAGGGCAGTCTCGAAGAGACCCAGTACTTC.

The rearrangement links TRBV7-2 to TRBJ2-3; 7 nucleotides line up with TRBD1. The CDR3 covers 15 residues. Trimming cost V 5 bases and J 1 base; bases outside gene matches: 6. Per germline, CDR1 SGHTA and CDR2 FQGNSA. The CDR3 nucleotides read TGTGCCAGCAGCATAACAGGGGTCCGCACAGATACGCAGTATTTT. Translating gives CASSITGVRTDTQYF.

This sequence joins TRBV19 and TRBJ2-7, with 9 bases lining up with TRBD1. The CDR3 is 14 residues long. Losses at the gene ends were 3 bases for V and 3 bases for J; bases not matched to a gene: 3. Germline CDR1 is LNHDA and CDR2 is SQIVND (reference sequence). The DNA of the CDR3 is TGTGCCAGTAGTATGAGGGGACAGGGCTACGAGCAGTACTTC. It codes for CASSMRGQGYEQYF.

The chain recombines TRBV30 with TRBJ1-2, with D possibly being TRBD1 (5 bases). Germline V gene sequence: CDR1 GTSNPN, CDR2 SVGIG (reference sequence). CDR3 length: 14 residues. V was clipped by 1 base and J by 13 bases, with 22 bases between them. CDR3 nucleotide sequence: TGTGCCTGGAGTGGGTCTGGGGCAGCCGTCCTCTGCACCTTC. Its translation: CAWSGSGAAVLCTF.

The chain has TRBV28 and TRBJ1-1, with a weak D call TRBD1 (5 bases). The germline CDR1 and CDR2 sequences are MDHEN and SYDVKM. Trimming took 1 base from V and 5 from J, leaving 14 bases between them. The CDR3 runs 15 residues. The CDR3 reads CASSLFPGGRTEAFF. The CDR3 bases are TGTGCCAGCAGTTTATTTCCGGGGGGTCGAACTGAAGCTTTCTTT.

The chain joins TRBV27 to TRBJ1-1; 9 positions match TRBD1. Germline V gene data show CDR1 as MNHEY and CDR2 as SMNVEV (reference sequence). The CDR3 runs to 14 residues. V gave up 4 bases and J gave up 1 base; unmatched junction bases: 1. CDR3 DNA: TGTGCCAGCAGTTACAGGGGGCAGAACACTGAAGCTTTCTTT. Translated: CASSYRGQNTEAFF.

V and J are TRBV6-6 and TRBJ2-1, with D perhaps TRBD1 (6 bases). V was cut by 7 bases and J by 12 bases, with 16 bases left in between. Germline values: CDR1 MNHNY, CDR2 SVGAGI (reference sequence). This CDR3 has 12 residues. The CDR3 sequence: CASNSGAGRQFF. The DNA of the CDR3 is TGTGCCAGCAATTCAGGGGCTGGGAGGCAGTTCTTC.

This chain joins TRBV30 and TRBJ2-6; D gene uncertain. Trimming cost V 3 bases and J 1 base, with 4 bases left between them. CDR3 length: 13 residues. Germline V gene data show CDR1 as GTSNPN and CDR2 as SVGIG (reference sequence). As DNA, the CDR3 is TGTGCCTGGAGGCGGTCTGGGGCCAACGTCCTGACTTTC. Its translation is CAWRRSGANVLTF.

This chain links TRBV29-1 with TRBJ2-7, with D tentatively TRBD2 (5 bases). The germline gives CDR1 SQVTM, CDR2 ANQGSEA. The ends were cut back, 3 bases at V and 0 bases at J, with 9 bases in the middle. The CDR3 consists of 13 residues. Written as DNA, the CDR3 is TGCAGCGTTGAGACCACTAGCTCCTACGAGCAGTACTTC. This gives the protein CSVETTSSYEQYF.

This clone was counted once. The rearrangement links TRBV30 to TRBJ1-5; tentatively, D is TRBD1 (5 bases). Trimming removed 7 bases from V and 2 bases from J, with 12 bases in between. The CDR3 has 13 amino acids. Germline CDR1 reads GTSNPN; CDR2 reads SVGIG (reference sequence). CDR3 loop: CAFAWGGNQPQHF. DNA for the CDR3: TGTGCCTTTGCTTGGGGGGGCAATCAGCCCCAGCATTTT.

The chain couples TRBV20-1 to TRBJ2-3; D gene uncertain. CDR1 and CDR2 from the germline V gene are DFQATT and SNEGSKA (reference sequence). CDR3 length: 11 amino acids. Trimming removed 0 bases at V and 6 bases at J, with 4 bases between. The CDR3 bases are TGCAGTGCTAGAGATCGGGATACGCAGTATTTT. This translates into CSARDRDTQYF.

V gene TRBV7-8 combines with J gene TRBJ2-7; D not certain. The germline V gene encodes CDR1 SGHVS and CDR2 FQNEAQ. Between the trimmed V and J ends, which lost 1 base and 4 bases, there was a span of 8 bases. There are 13 residues in the CDR3. The CDR3 sequence is CASSLVLLYEQYF. The CDR3 coding sequence is TGTGCCAGCAGCTTAGTCTTACTGTACGAGCAGTACTTC.

The chain carries TRBV10-2 and TRBJ2-7; 8 nucleotides align to TRBD1. Germline values: CDR1 WSHSY, CDR2 SAAADI. The CDR3 totals 15 residues. With 6 bases clipped from V and 2 bases from J, the junction kept 9 bases outside the gene matches. The CDR3 spells CASRVPGQAPYEQYF. CDR3 DNA: TGCGCCAGCAGGGTACCGGGACAGGCCCCCTACGAGCAGTACTTC.

V is TRBV13 and J is TRBJ2-1, with 7 positions matching TRBD2. This CDR3 spans 12 amino acids. J gave up 8 bases and V 6 bases, and 4 bases lay outside the gene matches. CDR1 is PRHDT, CDR2 FYEKMQ, per germline (reference sequence). CDR3 residues: CASRALADEQFF. In DNA, the CDR3 is TGTGCCAGCAGAGCCCTAGCGGATGAGCAGTTCTTC.

The genes are TRBV5-1 and TRBJ1-2, with 10 bases lining up with TRBD1. Per the germline V gene, CDR1 is SGHRS and CDR2 is YFSETQ. CDR3 length equals 16 residues. The V gene end was trimmed by 3 bases and the J gene end by 3 bases; junction bases not matched to a gene: 8. The CDR3 here is CASSSTGTGDYYGYTF. The CDR3 DNA follows: TGCGCCAGCAGCTCGACCGGGACAGGGGATTACTATGGCTACACCTTC.

This chain connects TRBV6-2 or TRBV6-3 to TRBJ1-2, with D maybe TRBD1 (5 bases). Germline CDR1 MNHEY, CDR2 SVGEGT. Trimming shortened V by 6 bases and J by 4 bases, and 12 bases separated the two germline ends. The CDR3 extends over 13 amino acids. The DNA for the CDR3 is TGTGCCAGCAGCCCAGAAGGGGTCTATGGCTACACCTTC. Translation gives CASSPEGVYGYTF.

This clone was picked up a small number of times. The chain recombines TRBV19 with TRBJ2-7, with 9 nucleotides matching TRBD1. The CDR3 runs to 14 residues. J was trimmed by 3 bases and V by 2 bases; bases with no gene match: 2. Per the germline V gene, CDR1 is LNHDA and CDR2 is SQIVND (reference sequence). CDR3 bases: TGTGCCAGTAGTATAAGGGGACAGGGCTACGAGCAGTACTTC. It yields the protein CASSIRGQGYEQYF.

The CDR3 reads CASSRTGTGMYGYTF. CDR3 nucleotides: TGTGCCAGCAGCAGGACCGGGACAGGGATGTATGGCTACACCTTC. This chain uses TRBV5-4 with TRBJ1-2; 9 positions match TRBD1. Trimming at V came to 4 bases and at J to 5 bases, leaving 9 bases not matched to a gene. The CDR3 contains 15 residues. The germline V gene has CDR1 SGHNT and CDR2 YYREEE (reference sequence).

The CDR3 DNA follows: TGTGCCACGCGCCCGACAGGGGTGAACACCGGGGAGCTGTTTTTT. Protein sequence: CATRPTGVNTGELFF. The chain links TRBV15 to TRBJ2-2, with 8 bases aligning to TRBD1. In germline, CDR1 is LNHNV, CDR2 YYDKDF (reference sequence). After removal of 9 bases from V and 1 base from J, the junction contained 7 bases not matched to a gene. The CDR3 contains 15 residues. Complete variable domain (other parts from reference TRBV15 and TRBJ2-2): DAMVIQNPRYQVTQFGKPVTLSCSQTLNHNVMYWYQQKSSQAPKLLFHYYDKDFNNEADTPDNFQSRRPNTSFCFLDIRSPGLGDTAMYLCATRPTGVNTGELFFGEGSRLTVL.

The chain links TRBV6-9 to TRBJ2-3; 9 positions agree with TRBD1. Germline-derived CDR1 and CDR2 are MNHGY and SVAAGI. This CDR3 comprises 20 residues. Germline trimming cut 4 bases from V and 5 bases from J; bases unmatched to any gene: 22. CDR3 bases: TGTGCCAGCAGTTGCACTACAGGGGGCGAATCCCCAACCATAGTAGATACGCAGTATTTT. Translation gives CASSCTTGGESPTIVDTQYF.

This chain joins TRBV7-9 and TRBJ2-5; perhaps D is TRBD1 or TRBD2 (5 bases each). Germline assignment: CDR1 SEHNR and CDR2 FQNEAQ (reference sequence). Trimming shortened V by 2 bases and J by 5 bases, and 15 bases separated the two germline ends. This CDR3 comprises 15 residues. CDR3 amino acids: CASSLPLGTVETQYF. The CDR3 nucleotides are TGTGCCAGCAGCTTACCGTTGGGGACGGTCGAGACCCAGTACTTC.

The gene calls are TRBV19 and TRBJ1-6, with 11 bases that match TRBD1. V dropped 6 bases and J dropped 8; count of bases not matched to a gene: 6. This CDR3 is 15 amino acids long. Germline V gene data show CDR1 as LNHDA and CDR2 as SQIVND (reference sequence). In DNA form, the CDR3 reads TGTGCCAGTAGACCTAGGACAGGGGGCGATTCACCCCTCCACTTT. Translated, it gives CASRPRTGGDSPLHF.

The V call is TRBV29-1, the J call TRBJ1-3, with a possible D match to TRBD1 (5 bases). The V end lost 7 bases, the J end lost 2 bases, and 12 bases lay between the germline ends. The CDR3 length is 13 residues. Looked up from germline, CDR1 is SQVTM and CDR2 is ANQGSEA. The DNA of the CDR3 is TGCAGCGGGTCACGGGGGACTGGAAACACCATATATTTT. This codes for CSGSRGTGNTIYF.

This rearrangement joins TRBV9 to TRBJ1-3; TRBD1 might be the D (5 bases). Germline loops: CDR1 SGDLS, CDR2 YYNGEE. Trimming shortened V by 3 bases and J by 4 bases, and 11 bases separated the two germline ends. The CDR3 contains 14 residues. DNA for the CDR3: TGTGCCAGCAGCGCAGCAGGGCCGGGAAACACCATATATTTT. Protein: CASSAAGPGNTIYF.

CDR3 amino acids: CASSPDRVGTDTQYF. CDR3 bases: TGCGCCAGCAGCCCCGACAGGGTTGGAACAGATACGCAGTATTTT. V and J are TRBV4-1 and TRBJ2-3; 7 bases map to TRBD1. This CDR3 has 15 amino acids. Per germline, CDR1 MGHRA and CDR2 YSYEKL. The trim removed 4 bases at V and 3 bases at J, leaving 7 bases unmatched.

This clone was detected once. This chain uses TRBV19 with TRBJ1-5; 7 bases match TRBD1. V lost 3 bases and J lost 2; bases outside the gene matches: 7. From germline, CDR1 is LNHDA and CDR2 SQIVND (reference sequence). The CDR3 is 16 amino acids. Written as DNA, the CDR3 is TGTGCCAGTAGTATTGCCAGGGGGGTAGGCAATCAGCCCCAGCATTTT. Residues: CASSIARGVGNQPQHF.

This chain links TRBV28 with TRBJ2-7, with a tentative D call TRBD1 (6 bases). With 3 bases removed from V and 2 bases from J, the gap between germline ends came to 17 bases. There are 16 residues in the CDR3. Germline CDR1 reads MDHEN; CDR2 reads SYDVKM. The CDR3 loop reads CASSFPLQGRTYEQYF. CDR3 DNA: TGTGCCAGCAGTTTCCCCCTACAGGGAAGGACCTACGAGCAGTACTTC. The variable domain in full, completed from reference TRBV28 and TRBJ2-7, reads DVKVTQSSRYLVKRTGEKVFLECVQDMDHENMFWYRQDPGLGLRLIYFSYDVKMKEKGDIPEGYSVSREKKERFSLILESASTNQTSMYLCASSFPLQGRTYEQYFGPGTRLTVT.